The sequence of this T cell receptor beta chain was determined in a study of Ad26.COV2.S vaccination and SARS-CoV-2 variants. Study-level information: By the intramuscular route, Ad26.COV2.S was given once, or twice 56 days apart.

TCRdb's table, derived via immunoSEQ multiplex PCR, lists solely in-frame clones and lacks some. The table has about 400,000 clones, roughly 85% seen once. Germline CDR1 ENHRY, CDR2 SYGVKD. The V end lost 5 bases, the J end lost 0 bases, and 19 bases lay between the germline ends. The CDR3 covers 17 residues. General study points: Spike-specific TCR breadth ran higher among vaccine recipients than placebo recipients. Substantial breadth was reportedly displayed by spike-specific CD8+ and CD4+ T cell responses after vaccination.

Details on this clone: Antigen: not known.

Treatment indicated: around 19 received Ad26.COV2.S at low or high dose, single or two shots; about 5 received placebo; per-sample allocation not given. After the first vaccine or placebo injection, samples were drawn on day 63. The sequencing here drew on peripheral blood, taken in a trial of Ad26.COV2.S vaccine versus placebo. The genes are TRBV10-3 and TRBJ1-2; a possible D gene is TRBD1 (5 bases). The clonotype was recovered from a person between 18 and 65 years old who received the Ad26.COV2.S COVID-19 vaccine or a placebo. CDR3 DNA sequence: TGTGCCATCAGTTCCCTGGGGCGCCTTAGAGCTAACTATGGCTACACCTTC. Translation: CAISSLGRLRANYGYTF.